This TCR beta chain was profiled in a study of tumor-infiltrating lymphocytes in primary liver carcinoma (dated by TCRdb to 2016 to 2017). In the study overall: Of the five patients (three men and two women, aged 30 to 69 years), four had hepatocellular carcinoma and one had combined HCC and intrahepatic cholangiocarcinoma. Tumors of the five patients were stage T1-T3 N0M0 with maximum diameters of roughly 4.2 to 10 cm. Each sample produced roughly 3.5 to 7.13 million productive TCRbeta reads, and read depth showed no significant difference between tissue types. TCRbeta repertoire sequencing, expression microarrays and whole-exome sequencing were combined in the study across five regions of each liver tumor, with adjacent normal tissue and blood also included. A total of some 35 specimens from 5 patients went through TCRbeta repertoire sequencing, namely 25 tumor regions, 5 adjacent noncancerous liver tissues and 5 peripheral blood samples. To link TCRbeta repertoire diversity to the local molecular phenotype, the 20 to 25 tumor region samples were profiled with Agilent mRNA microarrays. Reproducibility between technical replicate repertoires was high, with correlation coefficients above 0.98 and mean shared-clone rates approximately 0.9.

Of note for this clonotype: What this receptor recognizes is not known. The record has no base qualities; no much larger clone is one base away.

Spanning cysteine to phenylalanine, the CDR3 consists of 16 amino acids. Here the CDR3 DNA is all that survives: 48 bases in frame from base 1. Per the germline V gene, SGDLS is the CDR1 and YYNGEE is the CDR2. Here V drops 4 bases and J drops 9 bases, and the junction holds 11 bases not matched to any gene. TCRbeta-specific cDNA was reverse-transcribed from 500 ng total RNA using a constant-region primer and ProtoScript II reverse transcriptase. TCRbeta libraries were built with three nested multiplex PCR rounds, a slightly modified ARM-PCR procedure. Each of the first two PCR rounds ran for 9 to 10 cycles using multiplex TRBV1-TRBV30 forward primers together with a Cbeta reverse primer. Sample barcodes and Illumina adapters were added in a final 25-cycle PCR with Deep VentR polymerase. Before sequencing, amplicons between 200 and 500 bp were purified from gel using a QIAquick gel extraction kit. The TCRbeta amplicons were sequenced with 250-bp paired-end reads on an Illumina HiSeq 2500. In the authors' own workflow: Reads were quality-trimmed with Trimmomatic v0.33, and paired reads were merged with FLASH v1.2.11 to recover full CDR3 sequences. V, D and J germline segments were assigned to the rearranged TCRbeta sequences using MiGEC v1.2.1b. VDJtools v1.0.0 computed clonotype statistics and Shannon-Wiener diversity indices. To cut down on sampling bias, every analysis after diversity analysis relied on just the 250 most abundant clonotypes from each sample. The public reads were reprocessed in TCRdb via fastp at Q25 and MiXCR, keeping in-frame beta chains. One record per CDR3 amino acid sequence lists the most common genes and DNA. The V and J calls shown here were made by TCRdb, not taken from the authors' results. The sample profile shows fewer than 250,000 distinct CDR3 sequences; approximately 86% of them were found once. The ten most abundant clones make up around a sixth of the sample.

Broad study findings and their caveats: Only the TCR beta chain was sequenced, which likely underestimates true repertoire diversity because unpaired alpha chains were not captured. Only a few patients were included in the study, and the authors note that the findings should be validated in a larger study. Consistent with antigen-driven expansion, pairs of tumor regions showed higher repertoire overlap (mean roughly 35%) than either tumor-adjacent pairs (approximately 17%) or tumor-blood pairs (roughly 14%). Only roughly 7.5-25% of top clones appeared in all five regions of a tumor, which suggests that tumor-infiltrating T cells are spatially heterogeneous. A significantly larger repertoire fraction was made up by the top 250 clones in tumors than in blood (p = 0.039). Because the samples were bulk and unsorted, CD4+ and CD8+ T cell repertoires could not be compared.

Without any cell sorting, total RNA and DNA were extracted together from around 20-30 mg of bulk tissue using the AllPrep DNA/RNA mini kit. Surgical resection was performed in China between November 2015 and early 2016 on about 5 patients with histopathologically diagnosed primary liver carcinoma. Chronic HBV infection was present in the patients, and the patients were treatment-naive at sampling. Five spatially separated regions were sampled per tumor: superior, inferior, left-lateral and right-lateral poles, plus the tumor centre. Histological examination found more than 75% viable tumor cells in every tumor sample. Pieces of fresh tumor and adjacent tissue were cut in half, with one half kept in RNAlater at -80 degrees C and the other half sent for histology.

This sequence uses TRBV9 and TRBJ2-1; 12 junctional bases match TRBD2. The TCR comes from a man aged 40-55 years with primary liver carcinoma and hepatitis B virus infection. Sample: tumor tissue from primary liver carcinoma. CDR3 region: CASSSRTSGTRSEQFF. The DNA sequence follows: TGTGCCAGCAGCTCCCGGACTAGCGGGACGAGAAGTGAGCAGTTCTTC. Beyond the CDR3, the reference TRBV9 and TRBJ2-1 genes provide the residues; the full variable domain reads: DSGVTQTPKHLITATGQRVTLRCSPRSGDLSVYWYQQSLDQGLQFLIQYYNGEERAKGNILERFSAQQFPDLHSELNLSSLELGDSALYFCASSSRTSGTRSEQFFGPGTRLTVL.